The 22 T cell receptor beta chains listed next were all sequenced from one sample in a study of human T cells and chemical hapten exposure (dated by TCRdb to about 2021). Library creation used RACE. The sequencer listed for this sample is NextSeq 500. The public reads were reanalyzed by TCRdb: fastp trimming at Q25, MiXCR alignment, in-frame beta chains only. Rows with one shared CDR3 protein collapse into an entry with the most common genes and DNA. This sample lists roughly 42,000 distinct CDR3 sequences; 9.5% to 10% were detected once. Roughly 13% of the sample rests with the top ten. Sample time point, as interpreted from the label and publication: patch test 2, 6 weeks after DPC sensitization. The sample's treatment or condition label is to be understood as: therapeutic diphenylcyclopropenone sensitization with weekly scalp DPC. Unfractionated whole blood was collected in Tempus Blood RNA tubes, and total RNA was extracted from that blood.

The sequences come from whole blood, collected in connection with sensitization to the hapten diphenylcyclopropenone (DPC). All receptors come from a woman aged 25-40 years with alopecia areata. Some clones in this sample may be carry-over from other donors' samples.

The genes are TRBV7-6 and TRBJ1-1; a possible D gene is TRBD1 (5 bases). The CDR3 totals 17 residues. Germline V gene sequence: CDR1 SGHVS, CDR2 FNYEAQ. Trimming stripped 1 base from V and 1 base from J, with 16 bases between. The DNA for the CDR3 is TGTGCCAGCAGCTTAGAACCGGGGGGAGTGGGGAACACTGAAGCTTTCTTT. Residues: CASSLEPGGVGNTEAFF.

The chain links TRBV11-2 to TRBJ2-5; D not resolved. Trimming pared 1 base from V and 7 bases from J, leaving 7 bases between. In germline, CDR1 is SGHAT, CDR2 FQNNGV. The CDR3 totals 12 residues. CDR3 nucleotides: TGTGCCAGCAGCTTAGGGGCGGTGACCCAGTACTTC. Amino acid sequence: CASSLGAVTQYF.

This clonotype was counted between two and nine times. V is TRBV12-3 or TRBV12-4 and J is TRBJ2-7; 8 bases are shared with TRBD1. After removal of 8 bases from V and 4 bases from J, the junction contained 7 bases not matched to a gene. The CDR3 has 13 residues. The CDR3 nucleotides read TGTGCCAGCCAACAGGGGGTCTTATACGAGCAGTACTTC. It translates to CASQQGVLYEQYF.

In this sample, this clonotype turned up many times. The chain carries TRBV12-3 or TRBV12-4 and TRBJ1-2; D not certain. V was pared by 3 bases and J by 8 bases, with 13 bases between. The CDR3 spans 13 residues. The CDR3 DNA reads as TGTGCCAGCAGTTTGCTCAGGTCAAGAGGCTACACCTTC. This gives the protein CASSLLRSRGYTF.

At least ten counts were recorded for this clonotype. The chain joins TRBV6-1 to TRBJ1-1; 7 nucleotides agree with TRBD1. There are 13 residues in the CDR3. Germline CDR1 MNHNS, CDR2 SASEGT. The J segment lost 2 bases and the V segment lost 10 bases, leaving 7 bases of the junction unmatched. The CDR3 spells CATGGTVNTEAFF. CDR3 nucleotide sequence: TGTGCCACCGGGGGGACAGTTAACACTGAAGCTTTCTTT.

This rearrangement joins TRBV7-6 to TRBJ2-3; TRBD1 is a possible D gene (5 bases). CDR3 size: 16 residues. Trimming took 0 bases from V and 3 from J, leaving 13 bases between them. Germline-derived CDR1 and CDR2 are SGHVS and FNYEAQ. The CDR3 sequence: CASSLAQGRKTDTQYF. CDR3 DNA sequence: TGTGCCAGCAGCTTAGCGCAGGGCCGTAAGACAGATACGCAGTATTTT. Looking up the rest from reference TRBV7-6 and TRBJ2-3 gives the full variable domain: GAGVSQSPRYKVTKRGQDVALRCDPISGHVSLYWYRQALGQGPEFLTYFNYEAQQDKSGLPNDRFSAERPEGSISTLTIQRTEQRDSAMYRCASSLAQGRKTDTQYFGPGTRLTVL.

This clonotype was observed many times. V is TRBV12-3 or TRBV12-4 and J is TRBJ2-5; TRBD2 might be the D (7 bases). The germline V and J ends were trimmed by 7 bases and 5 bases, with 14 bases remaining between them. The CDR3 has 13 amino acids. This CDR3 reads CASTFRGAETQYF. DNA of the CDR3: TGTGCCAGCACTTTCCGGGGGGCCGAGACCCAGTACTTC.

The J gene is TRBJ2-1, the V gene TRBV7-9; 10 bases match TRBD2. Germline V gives CDR1 SEHNR, CDR2 FQNEAQ (reference sequence). The length of the CDR3 is 16 residues. J lost 7 bases, V lost 5 bases, and 11 bases had no gene match. The CDR3 here is CASSPGTSELQNEQFF. For the CDR3, the DNA is TGTGCCAGCAGCCCAGGGACTAGCGAACTCCAAAATGAGCAGTTCTTC.

About this clonotype: Given the absence of the conserved phenylalanine or tryptophan at the CDR3 end, a read error is likely. The rearrangement links TRBV28 to TRBJ1-1; D call uncertain. Trimming took 4 bases from V and 4 from J, leaving 7 bases between them. This CDR3 is 12 amino acids long. Germline assignment: CDR1 MDHEN and CDR2 SYDVKM. The CDR3 protein is CASSYFGTEAFS. The DNA of the CDR3 is TGTGCCAGCAGTTATTTTGGCACTGAAGCTTTCTCT.

The chain is built from TRBV19 and TRBJ2-3; 8 positions agree with TRBD1. Germline loops: CDR1 LNHDA, CDR2 SQIVND (reference sequence). The CDR3 covers 14 residues. V lost 5 bases, J lost 1 base, and 2 bases stayed unmatched. The CDR3 sequence is CASSLGQGTDTQYF. CDR3 DNA sequence: TGTGCCAGTAGTTTGGGACAGGGCACAGATACGCAGTATTTT.

This clonotype was seen at least ten times. In DNA form, the CDR3 reads TGTGCCACCAGCAGAGGAGAGGGGCAGTACACCGGGGAGCTGTTTTTT. The encoded protein is CATSRGEGQYTGELFF. V and J are TRBV15 and TRBJ2-2; D is tentatively TRBD1 or TRBD2 (5 bases each). The ends were cut back, 1 base at V and 3 bases at J, with 12 bases in the middle. The CDR3 length is 16 residues. Germline lookup yields CDR1 LNHNV and CDR2 YYDKDF (reference sequence).

There are many counts of this clonotype. The chain employs TRBV12-3 or TRBV12-4 and TRBJ1-6, with D perhaps matching TRBD1 (6 bases). The CDR3 consists of 15 residues. V was cut by 5 bases and J by 7 bases, with 15 bases left in between. The CDR3 protein is CASSPRGGPNSPLHF. The DNA for the CDR3 is TGTGCCAGCAGTCCCCGGGGGGGCCCGAATTCACCCCTCCACTTT.

V usage is TRBV19 and J usage is TRBJ1-2; D is ambiguous. There are 11 residues in the CDR3. The V end lost 6 bases, the J end lost 8 bases, and 10 bases lay between the germline ends. The germline V gene has CDR1 LNHDA and CDR2 SQIVND (reference sequence). The CDR3 region is CASSGEDGYTF. DNA of the CDR3: TGTGCCAGTAGCGGAGAGGACGGCTACACCTTC.

This clonotype was seen at least ten times. The chain uses TRBV5-1 and TRBJ1-2, with unresolved D. Per the germline V gene, CDR1 is SGHRS and CDR2 is YFSETQ. V was cut by 0 bases and J by 8 bases, with 14 bases left in between. The CDR3 length is 14 residues. The CDR3 protein is CASSLGSHIRGYTF. DNA for the CDR3: TGCGCCAGCAGCTTGGGCAGCCATATCCGGGGCTACACCTTC.

This clonotype was detected many times. This rearrangement joins TRBV6-5 to TRBJ2-3; D unclear. Between the trimmed V and J ends, which lost 6 bases and 4 bases, there was a span of 11 bases. The CDR3 totals 13 residues. Looked up from germline, CDR1 is MNHEY and CDR2 is SVGAGI. CDR3 sequence reads: CASRPTRSDTQYF. DNA for the CDR3: TGTGCCAGCAGACCAACTCGCTCAGATACGCAGTATTTT.

There are a few counts of this clonotype. Here the CDR3 DNA reads TGCAGTGCTAGAGTCTCCGGGGCCAGCAATGAGCAGTTCTTC. Translation: CSARVSGASNEQFF. The J gene is TRBJ2-1, the V gene TRBV20-1, with D perhaps assigned TRBD1 or TRBD2 (5 bases each). V was trimmed by 1 base and J by 6 bases, leaving 13 bases between them. The CDR3 has 14 amino acids. The germline V gene has CDR1 DFQATT and CDR2 SNEGSKA (reference sequence).

This clonotype was seen a handful of times. The chain recombines TRBV5-4 with TRBJ2-3; 7 nucleotides align to TRBD1. Germline-derived CDR1 and CDR2 are SGHNT and YYREEE (reference sequence). There are 16 residues in the CDR3. The V gene end was trimmed by 3 bases and the J gene end by 2 bases; junction bases not matched to a gene: 9. This CDR3 reads CASSSWDTGATDTQYF. CDR3 DNA sequence: TGTGCCAGCAGCTCGTGGGACACAGGGGCCACAGATACGCAGTATTTT.

This clonotype was seen at least ten times. The J gene is TRBJ1-6, the V gene TRBV5-1; D unclear. The CDR3 has 14 amino acids. V lost 0 bases and J 7 bases, leaving 8 bases between the germline ends. The germline V gene encodes CDR1 SGHRS and CDR2 YFSETQ. The CDR3 coding sequence is TGCGCCAGCAGCTTGGTTGGGGAAAATTCACCCCTCCACTTT. It specifies CASSLVGENSPLHF.

This clonotype was seen more than once but under ten times. The chain joins TRBV9 to TRBJ2-2, with D possibly TRBD1 on 6 matching bases. The CDR3 totals 15 residues. Trimming removed 3 bases from V and 1 base from J, with 10 bases in between. Looked up from germline, CDR1 is SGDLS and CDR2 is YYNGEE. The CDR3 protein is CASSESTGNTGELFF. The CDR3 nucleotides read TGTGCCAGCAGCGAGTCGACAGGGAACACCGGGGAGCTGTTTTTT.

The sample holds a few counts of this clonotype. Germline and junction disagree at one end, which may indicate a read error. The J gene is TRBJ2-7, the V gene TRBV6-2 or TRBV6-3, with 9 bases identical to TRBD2. Germline V gene sequence: CDR1 MNHEY, CDR2 SVGEGT. There are 14 residues in the CDR3. The CDR3 DNA is TGTGCCAGCAGCCGACTAGCGGCGAGCTACGAGCAGCACTTC. Translated, it gives CASSRLAASYEQHF.

This clonotype was observed a handful of times. The chain is built from TRBV7-2 and TRBJ2-2; 8 nucleotides line up with TRBD2. V lost 5 bases to trimming and J lost 7 bases; unmatched junction nucleotides: 6. Germline V gene sequence: CDR1 SGHTA, CDR2 FQGNSA. This CDR3 comprises 14 residues. This CDR3 is CASSATGGSGELFF. The CDR3 DNA reads as TGTGCCAGCAGCGCCACGGGAGGGAGCGGGGAGCTGTTTTTT.

V usage is TRBV7-6 and J usage is TRBJ2-5; 10 bases are a match to TRBD1. The CDR3 is 13 amino acids. With V trimmed by 4 bases and J by 4 bases, 0 bases remained unmatched. From germline, CDR1 is SGHVS and CDR2 FNYEAQ. DNA of the CDR3: TGTGCCAGCAGCTGGGACAGGGGAGAGACCCAGTACTTC. It specifies CASSWDRGETQYF.